One T cell receptor beta chain is described in this entry. This sample stems from a study of cytomegalovirus exposure and HLA in healthy donors. The CDR3 extends over 15 amino acids. J gave up 9 bases and V 1 base, and 3 bases lay outside the gene matches. The germline V gene encodes CDR1 SGHAT and CDR2 FQDESV (reference sequence). PCR employed 60 Vbeta and 13 Jbeta primers. The protocol was immunoSEQ multiplex PCR, while the TCRdb copy is restricted to in-frame clones and leaves out a portion. In the table there are about 180,000 clones, 75% to 85% of which are singletons. The material sequenced was PBMCs. The TCR comes from a woman under 30 in good health and CMV-seropositive. The V gene is TRBV11-1, the J gene TRBJ1-6; 10 nucleotides line up with TRBD1. The DNA of the CDR3 is TGTGCCAGCAGCTTAGACGACAGGGGGCTTTCACCCCTCCACTTT. This codes for CASSLDDRGLSPLHF.